The sequence of this T cell receptor (beta chain) was determined in a study of T cell repertoires in cytomegalovirus infection. Study-wide context: Public TCR beta signature analysis indicated the presence of both CMV infection and matching HLA type. Overall study results and limits: Carriers of CMV plus the relevant HLA were identified by cumulative public TCR beta family frequency. The ex vivo response showed dominance by HLA-C-restricted CMV-specific TCR beta clonotypes.

CDR3 size: 14 residues. V was trimmed by 5 bases and J by 5 bases, leaving 13 bases between them. Worth noting for this clonotype: Its cognate antigen is unknown.

MiXCR, run by TCRdb on the reads, gives a single entry per CDR3 protein. The sample consists of 680,000 or so distinct CDR3 sequences, 35% of them appearing once. Sequenced: PBMCs. V is TRBV12-3 or TRBV12-4 and J is TRBJ2-1; TRBD1 or TRBD2 may be the D gene (6 bases each). The TCR comes from a human donor in good health (CMV status not recorded). Some clones in this sample may be carry-over from other donors' samples. For the CDR3, the DNA is TGTGCCAGCAGTCGACAGGCGGGGAACAATGAGCAGTTCTTC. It is translated as CASSRQAGNNEQFF.